This T cell receptor (beta chain) is from a study of vaccination effects on CD4 cells after COVID-19. With respect to this clone: No antigen is known for it.

Viral peptide pools were used in the ViraFEST assay to expand antigen-specific CD4+ T cells, and sequencing came afterward. Culture lasted 10 days before CD4+ T cell isolation. Either the BNT162b2 or mRNA-1273 vaccine was given to participants in two doses. V lost 2 bases and J lost 4, with 7 bases in between. The CDR3 contains 13 residues. Germline CDR1 and CDR2: SGHNT and YYREEE (reference sequence). Produced via immunoSEQ multiplex PCR; TCRdb's table is partial and in-frame only. The sample lists about 66,000 clones, under 80% seen once, with roughly 0.94% in the top ten. This receptor was identified in a human donor who received a COVID-19 vaccine. The starting material was CD4+ T cells from PBMCs cultured with HCoV-OC43 spike peptides, obtained after COVID-19 vaccination. Subset described: HCoV-OC43 spike overlapping peptide pool stimulation. V usage is TRBV5-4 and J usage is TRBJ1-3; D remains ambiguous. The CDR3 region has the DNA TGTGCCAGCAGCTTCAGATCCGGAAACACCATATATTTT. Translation: CASSFRSGNTIYF.